Below, one T cell receptor beta chain is given with its context. Its antigen is currently unknown. A much larger clone differs from this one at a single base, so this may be a read error. Germline V gene data show CDR1 as SGHTA and CDR2 as FQGNSA. V lost 1 base and J 5 bases, leaving 5 bases between the germline ends. The CDR3 loop spans 12 amino acids. The sample comes from a study of T-cell memory formation after mild COVID-19. In the study overall: In these data, TCR clusters were largely donor specific. The study's findings and limits: Among contracting clones, CD4+ were mainly CM/EM and CD8+ enriched in EMRA.

Constant-segment-primed 5'RACE gave TCR alpha and TCR beta cDNA libraries with sample barcodes and UMIs. TCRdb analysed the 5' RACE reads with MiXCR anew, one entry per CDR3 protein. The table lists roughly 500,000 distinct CDR3 sequences, 20% of them singletons. This chain uses TRBV7-2 with TRBJ2-5; no reliable D call. The clonotype was recovered from an adult woman who had mild COVID-19 (a few samples of this study predate the infection). Cell type and time point are not known. Sequencing was done on a sample of PBMCs or a T cell subset sorted from them (not recorded which). The CDR3 sequence is CASSLVMETQYF. DNA of the CDR3: TGTGCCAGCAGCTTAGTCATGGAGACCCAGTACTTC.